These T cell receptor beta chains were read from a single sample in a study of T cell responses to AZD1222 COVID-19 vaccine. Assay: immunoSEQ multiplex PCR; the TCRdb copy retains only in-frame clones and omits some. The sample shows about 70,000 clones, around four fifths of them seen only once. The sequencing used peripheral blood, collected 28 days after the second AZD1222 dose. The receptors were gathered from an adult who received the AZD1222 COVID-19 vaccine. Both conserved end residues are part of each CDR3.

TRBJ2-1	TRBV7-9	15	CASSSPPKTENEQFF
TRBJ2-7	TRBV5-6	13	CASSFWDSYEQYF
TRBJ2-1	TRBV4-1	14	CASSPPGPRDEQFF
TRBJ1-1	TRBV20-1	11	CSASGTGVLSF
TRBJ1-2	TRBV6-5	12	CASDLAGYGYTF
TRBJ2-7	TRBV6-5	15	CASSSPRGRGYEQYF
TRBJ2-7	TRBV6-6	12	CASSSTGREQYF
TRBJ2-7	TRBV5-1	13	CASSGQGLEEQYF
TRBJ1-4	TRBV10-1	13	CASAATTNEKLFF
TRBJ2-3	TRBV11-2	16	CASSLTRQGRTDTQYF
TRBJ2-7	TRBV28	12	CASRRDSYEQYF
TRBJ1-2	TRBV12-3/TRBV12-4	12	CASSLQGYGYTF
TRBJ2-1	TRBV27	17	CASSLSRGGGPYNEQFF
TRBJ2-7	TRBV28	14	CASSLPLRSSEQYF
TRBJ1-1	TRBV5-1	13	CATRTGWNTEAFF
TRBJ2-2	TRBV13	16	CASSPRTSANTGELFF
TRBJ1-4	TRBV18	14	CASSPGGDNEKLFF
TRBJ1-2	TRBV12-3/TRBV12-4	13	CASSRDTTYGYTF
TRBJ2-2	TRBV6-5	16	CASSYPGHTNTGELFF
TRBJ1-2	TRBV6-5	15	CASSTRAVGNYGYTF
TRBJ2-3	TRBV9	16	CASSLAGDPSTDTQYF
TRBJ1-6	TRBV14	13	CASSRGGDLPLHF
TRBJ1-5	TRBV7-8	13	CASSPISNQPQHF
TRBJ2-3	TRBV4-3	14	CASSQDVATDTQYF
TRBJ2-6	TRBV7-6	17	CASSPSAGSSGANVLTF
TRBJ2-7	TRBV19	13	CASSWYISYEQYF
TRBJ1-2	TRBV29-1	13	CSTEGGHSYGYTF
TRBJ1-2	TRBV7-6	15	CASSLAGTGFSGYTF
TRBJ2-5	TRBV6-2/TRBV6-3	14	CASSRSSVVETQYF
TRBJ1-1	TRBV4-3	13	CASRLSTGTEAFF
TRBJ1-1	TRBV6-5	16	CASSYSPPGSWTEAFF
TRBJ1-1	TRBV6-5	14	CASSTREWNTEAFF
TRBJ1-3	TRBV5-4	14	CASSSLLSGNTIYF
TRBJ2-3	TRBV21-1	15	CASSLRGRSTDTQYF
TRBJ2-7	TRBV7-2	16	CASSLAGQGANYEQYF
TRBJ1-4	TRBV2	14	CASSETEGKEKLFF
TRBJ2-7	TRBV28	13	CASSGGFNYEQYF
TRBJ1-6	TRBV28	12	CASSPTGSPLHF
TRBJ1-2	TRBV28	13	CASSTPGRRMGAF
TRBJ2-5	TRBV2	15	CARTFSGGATETQYF
TRBJ2-5	TRBV6-1	15	CASSEIAEGKETQYF
TRBJ2-5	TRBV28	15	CASSSGGGAVETQYF
TRBJ2-2	TRBV29-1	13	CSVRRPNTGELFF
TRBJ2-3	TRBV2	13	CASVADRTDTQYF
TRBJ1-1	TRBV19	14	CASSIVPGATEAFF
TRBJ1-1	TRBV7-9	12	CASSFGGPEAFF
TRBJ1-4	TRBV2	14	CASSGEFSNEKLFF
TRBJ1-5	TRBV9	15	CASSVDPGNTQPQHF
TRBJ1-3	TRBV5-4	15	CASSSGRRDGNTIYF